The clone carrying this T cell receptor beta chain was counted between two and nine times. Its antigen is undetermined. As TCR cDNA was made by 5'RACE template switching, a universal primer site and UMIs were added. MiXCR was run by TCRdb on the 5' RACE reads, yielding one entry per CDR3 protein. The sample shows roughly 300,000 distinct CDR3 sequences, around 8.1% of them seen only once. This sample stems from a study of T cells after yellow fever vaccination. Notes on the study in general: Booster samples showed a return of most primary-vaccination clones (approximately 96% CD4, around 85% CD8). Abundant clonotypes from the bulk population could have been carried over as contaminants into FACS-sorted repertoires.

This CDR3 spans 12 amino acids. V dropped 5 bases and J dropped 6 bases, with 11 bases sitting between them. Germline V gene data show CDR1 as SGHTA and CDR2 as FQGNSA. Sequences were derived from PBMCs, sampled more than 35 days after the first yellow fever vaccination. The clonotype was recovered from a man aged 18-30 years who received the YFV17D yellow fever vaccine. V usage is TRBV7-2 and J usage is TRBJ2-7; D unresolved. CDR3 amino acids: CASSRRVGEQYF. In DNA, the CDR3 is TGTGCCAGCAGCCGCCGAGTGGGCGAGCAGTACTTC.